The 20 T cell receptor beta chains given below trace back to one sample, sequenced in a study of cytomegalovirus exposure and HLA in healthy donors. Primers for the PCR totalled 60 Vbeta and 13 Jbeta. Libraries were prepared by immunoSEQ multiplex PCR; TCRdb keeps only in-frame clonotypes and omits some of them. This table has 150,000 to 200,000 clones, 83% appearing once. Sequencing was carried out using PBMCs. Source of these receptors: a middle-aged man in good health and CMV-seropositive.

The chain links TRBV10-3 to TRBJ1-3; TRBD1 matches at 7 bases. Looked up from germline, CDR1 is ENHRY and CDR2 is SYGVKD. V gave up 1 base and J gave up 0 bases; unmatched junction bases: 6. The CDR3 has 17 residues. This CDR3 is CAISEYGTANSGNTIYF. The CDR3, as DNA: TGTGCCATCAGTGAGTATGGGACAGCGAACTCTGGAAACACCATATATTTT.

CDR3 nucleotide sequence: TGTGCCAGCAGCTTGGTTAGAACAGGGGGAACTAATGAAAAACTGTTTTTT. As protein: CASSLVRTGGTNEKLFF. The chain joins TRBV5-5 to TRBJ1-4; 8 bases match TRBD1. Germline CDR1 SGHKS, CDR2 YYEKEE (reference sequence). The J segment lost 1 base and the V segment lost 0 bases, leaving 5 bases of the junction unmatched. The CDR3 extends over 17 amino acids.

CDR3 loop: CASSWQGGTEAFF. In DNA form, the CDR3 reads TGTGCCAGCAGCTGGCAGGGGGGAACTGAAGCTTTCTTT. This chain uses TRBV11-2 with TRBJ1-1, with TRBD1 matching 7 bases. The CDR3 loop spans 13 amino acids. Germline V gene data show CDR1 as SGHAT and CDR2 as FQNNGV. J gave up 5 bases and V 4 bases, and 4 bases lay outside the gene matches.

V usage is TRBV2 and J usage is TRBJ2-2; perhaps TRBD1 as D (5 bases). The V end lost 7 bases, the J end lost 4 bases, and 37 bases lay between the germline ends. This CDR3 region has 22 residues. The germline V gene has CDR1 SNHLY and CDR2 FYNNEI. CDR3 sequence (DNA): TGTGCCAGCATTCCCTCAACCGGACAACGCAACGCGGCACTTTCTATCACCGGGGAGCTGTTTTTT. Its translation is CASIPSTGQRNAALSITGELFF.

This chain joins TRBV21-1 and TRBJ2-7; TRBD2 was called by the table and not checked on the DNA. TRBV21-1 is a documented pseudogene. This CDR3 has 17 amino acids. The chain's CDR3 is CASSKRGESSGGYEQYF. CDR3 coding DNA: TGTGCCAGCAGCAAAAGAGGCGAATCTAGCGGGGGCTACGAGCAGTACTTC.

The genes are TRBV7-2 and TRBJ2-7; a weak D match, TRBD2 (6 bases). Trimming removed 5 bases from V and 3 bases from J, with 14 bases in between. The CDR3 spans 14 residues. The germline V gene encodes CDR1 SGHTA and CDR2 FQGNSA. The CDR3 bases are TGTGCCAGCAGCCCTACGTCCGGGGGCTACGAGCAGTACTTC. This translates into CASSPTSGGYEQYF.

This chain links TRBV27 with TRBJ2-2, with a weak D call TRBD1 (6 bases). V was pared by 2 bases and J by 5 bases, with 15 bases between. Per the germline V gene, CDR1 is MNHEY and CDR2 is SMNVEV (reference sequence). The CDR3 has 16 amino acids. The CDR3 region has the DNA TGTGCCAGCAGTTTAAAAACAGGGCTGGGGACCGGGGAGCTGTTTTTT. This gives the protein CASSLKTGLGTGELFF.

Notes on this clone: Compared with germline, one end of the junction differs, possibly owing to a read error. The chain recombines TRBV7-7 with TRBJ2-1, with 14 bases fitting TRBD2. The CDR3 length is 17 residues. Germline loops: CDR1 SSHAT, CDR2 FNYEAQ (reference sequence). In DNA form, the CDR3 reads TGTGCTAGCAGCCTCGGACTAGCGGGAGGTTGGGACAATGAGCAGTTCTTC. Its protein is CASSLGLAGGWDNEQFF.

The chain's CDR3 is CASSSASGSYEQYF. In DNA, the CDR3 is TGCGCCAGCAGCTCCGCTAGCGGGAGTTACGAGCAGTACTTC. The chain links TRBV5-1 to TRBJ2-7; TRBD2 agrees at 10 bases. Germline CDR1 is SGHRS and CDR2 is YFSETQ. The junction had 4 bases not matched to a gene; V was cut back by 3 bases and J by 4 bases. The CDR3 sequence is 14 residues long.

This clone was observed a handful of times. The chain uses TRBV2 and TRBJ1-2; D remains unclear. The germline CDR1 and CDR2 sequences are SNHLY and FYNNEI. The CDR3 totals 14 residues. Trimming removed 7 bases from V and 1 base from J, with 13 bases in between. The CDR3 loop reads CASKRSALNYGYTF. The CDR3 nucleotides read TGTGCCAGCAAGAGAAGTGCCCTTAACTATGGCTACACCTTC.

The chain combines TRBV30 with TRBJ1-4, with 9 bases matching TRBD1. CDR3 length: 14 residues. J lost 7 bases, V lost 4 bases, and 7 bases had no gene match. Germline lookup yields CDR1 GTSNPN and CDR2 SVGIG (reference sequence). CDR3 nucleotides: TGTGCCTGGACCCGGGACAGGGCACTTGAAAAACTGTTTTTT. It yields the protein CAWTRDRALEKLFF. The full variable domain, completed using reference TRBV30 and TRBJ1-4, is SQTIHQWPATLVQPVGSPLSLECTVEGTSNPNLYWYRQAAGRGLQLLFYSVGIGQISSEVPQNLSASRPQDRQFILSSKKLLLSDSGFYLCAWTRDRALEKLFFGSGTQLSVL.

As to this clone: A junction end diverges from the germline sequence, so it may reflect a read error. The rearrangement links TRBV7-9 to TRBJ2-3, with unresolved D. The CDR3 runs to 11 residues. CDR1 is SEHNR, CDR2 FQNEAQ, per germline (reference sequence). This CDR3 is CSSSEADTQYF. In DNA, the CDR3 is TGTTCCAGCAGCGAGGCAGATACGCAGTATTTT.

V usage is TRBV6-1 and J usage is TRBJ1-2; TRBD1 matches at 12 bases. With V trimmed by 6 bases and J by 8 bases, 10 bases remained unmatched. The CDR3 runs 15 residues. Germline CDR1 and CDR2: MNHNS and SASEGT. This CDR3 reads CASSPGGQGAGGYTF. CDR3 in DNA: TGTGCCAGCAGCCCGGGGGGACAGGGGGCCGGCGGCTACACCTTC.

This clone was recorded only once. The chain has TRBV2 and TRBJ1-5, with 8 bases aligning to TRBD1. CDR1 is SNHLY and CDR2 is FYNNEI in the germline V gene. V trimming: 11 bases; J trimming: 0 bases; junction bases outside the gene matches: 24. There are 20 residues in the CDR3. CDR3 amino acids: CAPPGYRVQGDTSSNQPQHF. Written as DNA, the CDR3 is TGTGCCCCCCCAGGCTATAGGGTACAGGGGGATACGAGTAGCAATCAGCCCCAGCATTTT.

This clone has more than one count but fewer than ten. CDR3 residues: CASSEKGLAGYNEQFF. The CDR3 nucleotides are TGTGCCAGCAGCGAAAAGGGACTAGCGGGCTACAATGAGCAGTTCTTC. V is TRBV9 and J is TRBJ2-1; 12 bases match TRBD2. V was pared by 3 bases and J by 3 bases, with 4 bases of the junction left unmatched. The CDR3 spans 16 residues. Per germline, CDR1 SGDLS and CDR2 YYNGEE.

The J gene is TRBJ2-7, the V gene TRBV7-3, with D maybe TRBD1 (5 bases). Trimming cost V 5 bases and J 1 base, with 15 bases left between them. Germline lookup yields CDR1 SGHTA and CDR2 FQGTGA. This CDR3 comprises 15 residues. The CDR3 DNA sequence: TGTGCCAGCAGCCTTGGGGCAGGATCATCCTACGAGCAGTACTTC. It specifies CASSLGAGSSYEQYF.

The chain is built from TRBV28 and TRBJ2-7; 7 bases agree with TRBD2. Germline assignment: CDR1 MDHEN and CDR2 SYDVKM. The CDR3 runs to 13 residues. V was clipped by 11 bases and J by 2 bases; unmatched bases: 9. CDR3 nucleotide sequence: TGTGCCGAGTCTAGCGGAACACCCTACGAGCAGTACTTC. Translation: CAESSGTPYEQYF.

This chain uses TRBV19 with TRBJ1-1; 10 bases line up with TRBD1. This CDR3 spans 18 amino acids. Germline V gene data show CDR1 as LNHDA and CDR2 as SQIVND (reference sequence). V lost 5 bases and J lost 0; bases outside the gene matches: 12. The CDR3 DNA follows: TGTGCCAGTAGTCCAACCCGGGACAGGGGAGAGGTGAACACTGAAGCTTTCTTT. It translates to CASSPTRDRGEVNTEAFF.

This clone has more than one count but fewer than ten. J is TRBJ2-3 and V is TRBV5-6; a weak D match, TRBD1 (5 bases). The CDR3 loop spans 16 amino acids. Germline values: CDR1 SGHDT, CDR2 YYEEEE. V was shortened by 6 bases and J by 0 bases, with 17 bases between the two germline ends. CDR3 region: CASTNGRAISTDTQYF. CDR3 nucleotides: TGTGCCAGCACGAATGGCAGGGCGATTAGCACAGATACGCAGTATTTT.

The chain has TRBV7-9 and TRBJ2-4; D perhaps matches TRBD2 (5 bases). V lost 2 bases and J 5 bases, leaving 16 bases between the germline ends. The length of the CDR3 is 16 residues. The germline V gene encodes CDR1 SEHNR and CDR2 FQNEAQ (reference sequence). Written as DNA, the CDR3 is TGTGCCAGCAGCTTATGGGTCGGTTTCGGGGAAAACATTCAGTACTTC. It specifies CASSLWVGFGENIQYF.